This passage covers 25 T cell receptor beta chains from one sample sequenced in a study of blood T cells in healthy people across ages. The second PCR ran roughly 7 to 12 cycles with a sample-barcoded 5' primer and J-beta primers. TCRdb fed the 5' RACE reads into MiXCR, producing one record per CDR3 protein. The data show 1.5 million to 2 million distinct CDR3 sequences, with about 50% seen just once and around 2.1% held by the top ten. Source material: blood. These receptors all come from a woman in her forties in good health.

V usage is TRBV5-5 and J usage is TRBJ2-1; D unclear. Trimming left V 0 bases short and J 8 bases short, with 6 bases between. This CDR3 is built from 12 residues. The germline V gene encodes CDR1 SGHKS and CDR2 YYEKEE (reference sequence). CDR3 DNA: TGTGCCAGCAGCTTGGCGGTACATGAGCAGTTCTTC. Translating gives CASSLAVHEQFF.

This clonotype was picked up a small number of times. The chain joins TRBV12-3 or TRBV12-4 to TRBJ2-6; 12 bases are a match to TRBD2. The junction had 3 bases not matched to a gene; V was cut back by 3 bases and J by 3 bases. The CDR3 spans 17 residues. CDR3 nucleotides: TGTGCCAGCAGTTTGACTAGCGGGGGCTTTGGGGCCAACGTCCTGACTTTC. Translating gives CASSLTSGGFGANVLTF.

DNA for the CDR3: TGCAGTGCTAGAGATCGACGGAGGATAGATACGCAGTATTTT. The encoded protein is CSARDRRRIDTQYF. The rearrangement uses TRBV20-1 and TRBJ2-3; the D gene is possibly TRBD2 (5 bases). Trimming took off 0 bases at V and 5 bases at J, with 12 bases between the two ends. CDR1 is DFQATT, CDR2 SNEGSKA, per germline (reference sequence). The CDR3 is made up of 14 amino acids.

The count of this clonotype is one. Written as DNA, the CDR3 is TGTGCCAGCAGCTTAGATGGAGGACCAACTAATGAAAAACTGTTTTTT. The encoded protein is CASSLDGGPTNEKLFF. The gene calls are TRBV11-2 and TRBJ1-4; the D is unclear. Germline CDR1 and CDR2: SGHAT and FQNNGV. With 0 bases removed from V and 0 bases from J, the gap between germline ends came to 8 bases. The CDR3 runs 16 residues.

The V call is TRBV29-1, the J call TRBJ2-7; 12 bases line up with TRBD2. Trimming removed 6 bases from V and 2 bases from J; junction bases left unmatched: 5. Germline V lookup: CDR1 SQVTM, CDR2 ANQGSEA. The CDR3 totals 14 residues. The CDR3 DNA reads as TGCAGCGTGGGGGCTAGCGGGGGGGCCTACGAGCAGTACTTC. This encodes CSVGASGGAYEQYF.

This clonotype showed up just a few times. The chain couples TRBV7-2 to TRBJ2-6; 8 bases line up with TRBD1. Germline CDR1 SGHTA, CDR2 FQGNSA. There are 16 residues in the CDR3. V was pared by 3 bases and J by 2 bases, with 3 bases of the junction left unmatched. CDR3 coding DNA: TGTGCCAGCAGCTTCCTGACAGGGGCTGGGGCCAACGTCCTGACTTTC. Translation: CASSFLTGAGANVLTF.

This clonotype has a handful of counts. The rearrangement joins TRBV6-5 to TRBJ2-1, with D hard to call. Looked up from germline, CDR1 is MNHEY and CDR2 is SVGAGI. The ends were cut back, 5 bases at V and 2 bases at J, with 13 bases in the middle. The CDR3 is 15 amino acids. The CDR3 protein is CASSTAVPTYNEQFF. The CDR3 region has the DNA TGTGCCAGCAGTACAGCAGTACCAACCTACAATGAGCAGTTCTTC.

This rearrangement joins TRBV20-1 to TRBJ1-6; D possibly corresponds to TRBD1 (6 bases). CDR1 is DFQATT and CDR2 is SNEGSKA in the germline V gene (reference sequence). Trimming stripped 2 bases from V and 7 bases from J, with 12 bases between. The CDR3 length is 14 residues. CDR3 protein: CSARRGGGNSPLHF. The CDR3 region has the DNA TGCAGTGCTAGACGCGGGGGCGGGAATTCACCCCTCCACTTT.

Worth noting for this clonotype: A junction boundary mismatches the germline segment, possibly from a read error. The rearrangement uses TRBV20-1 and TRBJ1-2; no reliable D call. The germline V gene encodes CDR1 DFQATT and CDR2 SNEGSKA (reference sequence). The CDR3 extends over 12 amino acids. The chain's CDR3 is CSARDPPGDYTF. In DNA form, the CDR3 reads TGCAGTGCTCGAGACCCCCCCGGTGACTACACCTTC.

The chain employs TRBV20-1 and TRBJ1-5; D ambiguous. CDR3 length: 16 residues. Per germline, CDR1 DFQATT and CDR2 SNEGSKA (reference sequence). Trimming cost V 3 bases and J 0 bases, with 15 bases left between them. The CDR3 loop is CSASRGFVNSNQPQHF. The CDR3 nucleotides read TGCAGTGCTAGTAGAGGGTTCGTCAATAGCAATCAGCCCCAGCATTTT.

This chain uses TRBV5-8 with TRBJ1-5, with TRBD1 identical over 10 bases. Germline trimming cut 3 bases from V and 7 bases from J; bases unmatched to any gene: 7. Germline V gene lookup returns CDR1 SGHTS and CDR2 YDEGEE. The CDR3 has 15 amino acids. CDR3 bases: TGTGCCAGCAGCTCGCTGGGACAGGGGATCCAGCCCCAGCATTTT. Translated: CASSSLGQGIQPQHF. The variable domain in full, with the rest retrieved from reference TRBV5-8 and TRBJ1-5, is EAGVTQSPTHLIKTRGQQATLRCSPISGHTSVYWYQQALGLGLQFLLWYDEGEERNRGNFPPRFSGRQFPNYSSELNVNALELEDSALYLCASSSLGQGIQPQHFGDGTRLSIL.

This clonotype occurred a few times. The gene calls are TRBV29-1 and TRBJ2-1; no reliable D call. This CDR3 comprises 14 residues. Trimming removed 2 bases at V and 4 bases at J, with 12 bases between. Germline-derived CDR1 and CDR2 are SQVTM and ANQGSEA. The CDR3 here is CSVEPRQLYNEQFF. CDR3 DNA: TGCAGCGTTGAACCCAGGCAACTTTACAATGAGCAGTTCTTC.

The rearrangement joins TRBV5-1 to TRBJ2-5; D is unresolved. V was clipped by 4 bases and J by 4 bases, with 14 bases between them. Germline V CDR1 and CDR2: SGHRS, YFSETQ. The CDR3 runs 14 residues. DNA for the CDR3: TGCGCCAGCAGCGATACGGTGGGCAGAGAGACCCAGTACTTC. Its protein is CASSDTVGRETQYF.

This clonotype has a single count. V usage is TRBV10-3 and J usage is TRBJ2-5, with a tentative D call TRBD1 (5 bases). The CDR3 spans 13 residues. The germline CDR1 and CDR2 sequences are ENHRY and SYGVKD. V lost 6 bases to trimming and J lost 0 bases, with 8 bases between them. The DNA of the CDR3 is TGTGCCATCAGCTCAGGGTACCAAGAGACCCAGTACTTC. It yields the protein CAISSGYQETQYF.

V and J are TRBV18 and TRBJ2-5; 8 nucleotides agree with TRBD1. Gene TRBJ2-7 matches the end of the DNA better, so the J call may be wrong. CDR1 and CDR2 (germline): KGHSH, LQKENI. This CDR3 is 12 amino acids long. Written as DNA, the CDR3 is TGTGCCAGCTCAAGGGACAGGAGCGAGCAGTACTTC. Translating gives CASSRDRSEQYF.

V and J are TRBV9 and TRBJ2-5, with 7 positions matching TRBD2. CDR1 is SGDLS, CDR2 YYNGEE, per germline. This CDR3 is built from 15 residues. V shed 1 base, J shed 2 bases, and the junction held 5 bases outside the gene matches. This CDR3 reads CASSVWSGAQETQYF. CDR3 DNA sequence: TGTGCCAGCAGCGTATGGAGCGGGGCACAAGAGACCCAGTACTTC.

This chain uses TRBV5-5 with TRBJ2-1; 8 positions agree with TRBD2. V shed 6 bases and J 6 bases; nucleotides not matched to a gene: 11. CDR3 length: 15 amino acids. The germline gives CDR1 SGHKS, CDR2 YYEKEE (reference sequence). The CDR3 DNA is TGTGCCAGCATCACGGGACTAGTAGTGCGCAATGAGCAGTTCTTC. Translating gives CASITGLVVRNEQFF.

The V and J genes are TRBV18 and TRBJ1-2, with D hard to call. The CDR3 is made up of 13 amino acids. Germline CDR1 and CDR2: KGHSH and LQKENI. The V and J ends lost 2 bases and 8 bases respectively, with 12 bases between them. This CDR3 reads CASSPTKVGGYTF. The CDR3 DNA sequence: TGTGCCAGCTCACCAACTAAGGTGGGCGGCTACACCTTC.

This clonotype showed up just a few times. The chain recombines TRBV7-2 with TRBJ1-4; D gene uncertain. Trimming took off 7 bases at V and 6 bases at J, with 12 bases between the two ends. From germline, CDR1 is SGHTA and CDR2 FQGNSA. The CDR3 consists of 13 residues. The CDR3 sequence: CASTPKAHEKLFF. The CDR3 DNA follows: TGTGCCAGCACCCCGAAGGCGCATGAAAAACTGTTTTTT.

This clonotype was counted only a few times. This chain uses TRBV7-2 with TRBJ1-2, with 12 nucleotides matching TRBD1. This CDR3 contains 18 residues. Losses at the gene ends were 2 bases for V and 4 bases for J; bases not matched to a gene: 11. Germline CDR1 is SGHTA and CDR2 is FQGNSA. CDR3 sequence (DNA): TGTGCCAGCAGCTTAAGGTTCGGTGGGACAGGGGGCGTCTATGGCTACACCTTC. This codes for CASSLRFGGTGGVYGYTF.

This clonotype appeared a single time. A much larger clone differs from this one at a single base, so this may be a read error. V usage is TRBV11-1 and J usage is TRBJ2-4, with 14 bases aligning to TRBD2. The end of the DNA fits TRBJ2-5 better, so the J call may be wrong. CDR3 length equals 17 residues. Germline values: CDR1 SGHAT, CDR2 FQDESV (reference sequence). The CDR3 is CASSLGTSGGNQETQYF. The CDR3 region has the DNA TGTGCCAGCAGCTTAGGGACTAGCGGGGGGAACCAAGAGACCCAGTACTTC.

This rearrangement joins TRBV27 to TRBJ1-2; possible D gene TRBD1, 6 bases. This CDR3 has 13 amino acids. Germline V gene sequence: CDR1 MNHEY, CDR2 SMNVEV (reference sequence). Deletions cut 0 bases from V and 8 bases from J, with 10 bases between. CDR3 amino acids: CASSLSWQGGYTF. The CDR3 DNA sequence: TGTGCCAGCAGTTTATCTTGGCAGGGGGGCTACACCTTC.

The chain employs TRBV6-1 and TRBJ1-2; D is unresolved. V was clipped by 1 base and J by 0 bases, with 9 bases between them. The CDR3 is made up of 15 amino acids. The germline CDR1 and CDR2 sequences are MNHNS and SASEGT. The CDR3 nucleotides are TGTGCCAGCAGTGAAGAGAAAGGACCTAACTATGGCTACACCTTC. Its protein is CASSEEKGPNYGYTF.

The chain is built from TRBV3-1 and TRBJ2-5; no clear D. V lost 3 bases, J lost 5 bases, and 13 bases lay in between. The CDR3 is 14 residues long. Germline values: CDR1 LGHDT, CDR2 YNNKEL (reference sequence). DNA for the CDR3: TGTGCCAGCAGCCACCACGGTTTTGAGGAGACCCAGTACTTC. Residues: CASSHHGFEETQYF.

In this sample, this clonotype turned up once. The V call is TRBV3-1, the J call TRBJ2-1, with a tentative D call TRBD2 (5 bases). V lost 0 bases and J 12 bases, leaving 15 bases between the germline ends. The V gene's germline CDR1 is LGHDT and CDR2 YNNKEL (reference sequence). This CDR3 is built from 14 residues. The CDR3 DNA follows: TGTGCCAGCAGCCAAGAGAGGGCAGCCAAGAGGCAGTTCTTC. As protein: CASSQERAAKRQFF.